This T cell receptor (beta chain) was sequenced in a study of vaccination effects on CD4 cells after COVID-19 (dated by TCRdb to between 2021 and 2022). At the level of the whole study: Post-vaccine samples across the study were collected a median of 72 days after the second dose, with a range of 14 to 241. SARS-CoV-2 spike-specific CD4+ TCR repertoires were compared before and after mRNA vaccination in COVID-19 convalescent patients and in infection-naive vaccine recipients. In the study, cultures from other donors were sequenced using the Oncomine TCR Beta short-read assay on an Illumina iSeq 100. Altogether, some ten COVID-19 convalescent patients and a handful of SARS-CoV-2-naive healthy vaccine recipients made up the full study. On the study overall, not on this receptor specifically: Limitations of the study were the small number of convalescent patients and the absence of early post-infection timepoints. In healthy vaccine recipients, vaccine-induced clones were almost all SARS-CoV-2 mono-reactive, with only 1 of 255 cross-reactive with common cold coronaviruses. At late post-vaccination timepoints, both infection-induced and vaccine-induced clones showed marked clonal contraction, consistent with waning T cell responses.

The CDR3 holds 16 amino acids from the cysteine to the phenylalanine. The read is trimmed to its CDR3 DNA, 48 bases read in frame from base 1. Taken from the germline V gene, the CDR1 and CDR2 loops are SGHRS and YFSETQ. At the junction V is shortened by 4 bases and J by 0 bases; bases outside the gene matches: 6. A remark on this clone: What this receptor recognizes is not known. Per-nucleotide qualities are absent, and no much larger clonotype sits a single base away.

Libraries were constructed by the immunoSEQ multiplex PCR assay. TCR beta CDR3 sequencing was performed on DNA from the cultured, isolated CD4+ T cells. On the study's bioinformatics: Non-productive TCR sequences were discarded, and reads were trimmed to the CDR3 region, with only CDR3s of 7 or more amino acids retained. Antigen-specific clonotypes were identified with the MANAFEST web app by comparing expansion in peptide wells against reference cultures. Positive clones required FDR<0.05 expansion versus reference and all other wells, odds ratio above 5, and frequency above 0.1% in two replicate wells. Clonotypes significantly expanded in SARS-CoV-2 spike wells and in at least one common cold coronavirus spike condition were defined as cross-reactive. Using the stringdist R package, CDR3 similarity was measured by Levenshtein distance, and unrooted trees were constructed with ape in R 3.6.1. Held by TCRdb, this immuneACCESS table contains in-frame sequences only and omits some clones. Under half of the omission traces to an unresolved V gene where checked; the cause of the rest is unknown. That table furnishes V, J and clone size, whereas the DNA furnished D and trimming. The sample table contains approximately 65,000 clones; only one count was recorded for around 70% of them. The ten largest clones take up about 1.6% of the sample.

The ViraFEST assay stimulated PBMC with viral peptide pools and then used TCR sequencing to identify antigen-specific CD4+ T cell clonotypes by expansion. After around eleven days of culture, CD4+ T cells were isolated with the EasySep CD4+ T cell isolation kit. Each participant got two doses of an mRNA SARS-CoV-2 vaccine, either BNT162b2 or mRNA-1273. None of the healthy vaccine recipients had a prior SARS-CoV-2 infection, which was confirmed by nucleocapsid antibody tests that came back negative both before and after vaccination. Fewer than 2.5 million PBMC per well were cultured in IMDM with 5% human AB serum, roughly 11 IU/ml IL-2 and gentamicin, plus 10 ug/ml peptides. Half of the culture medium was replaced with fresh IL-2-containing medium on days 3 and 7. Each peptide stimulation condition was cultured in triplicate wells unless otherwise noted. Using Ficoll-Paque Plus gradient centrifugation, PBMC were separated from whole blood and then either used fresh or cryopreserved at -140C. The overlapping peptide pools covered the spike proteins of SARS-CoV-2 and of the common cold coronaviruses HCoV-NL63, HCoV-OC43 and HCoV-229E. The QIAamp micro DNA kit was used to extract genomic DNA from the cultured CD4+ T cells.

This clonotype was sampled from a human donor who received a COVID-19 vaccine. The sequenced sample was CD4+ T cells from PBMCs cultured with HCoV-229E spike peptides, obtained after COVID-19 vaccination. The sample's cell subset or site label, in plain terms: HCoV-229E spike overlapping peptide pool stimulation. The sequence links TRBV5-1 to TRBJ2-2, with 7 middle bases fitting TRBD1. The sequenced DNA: TGCGCCAGCAGCGTACAGGGGAGTACGAACACCGGGGAGCTGTTTTTT. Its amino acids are CASSVQGSTNTGELFF.